This TCR beta chain was retrieved from a study of cytomegalovirus exposure and HLA in healthy donors. V was clipped by 10 bases and J by 2 bases; unmatched bases: 13. Germline values: CDR1 ENHRY, CDR2 SYGVKD. The CDR3 consists of 17 residues. With 60 Vbeta and 13 Jbeta primers, the PCR was carried out. Only in-frame clones appear in the TCRdb table, and some are missing; sequencing was by immunoSEQ multiplex PCR. The profile shows 60,000 to 85,000 clones, more than 65% of them singletons. Sample: PBMCs. The source is a man aged 70 or older in good health and CMV-seropositive. The rearrangement links TRBV10-3 to TRBJ2-7, with 14 bases aligning to TRBD2. CDR3 in amino acids: CATTEHGLAGGPYEQYF. CDR3 sequence (DNA): TGTGCCACCACGGAACATGGACTAGCGGGAGGCCCCTACGAGCAGTACTTC.